This entry lists 9 T cell receptor beta chains sequenced from one sample in a study of T cell repertoires in cytomegalovirus infection. TCRdb reprocessed the reads via MiXCR and lists one record per CDR3 protein. The table shows around 530,000 distinct CDR3 sequences, with 16% occurring only once. Material for sequencing was CD8+ T cells from PBMCs. All receptors come from a human donor in good health (CMV status not recorded). Some clones in this sample may be carry-over from other donors' samples.

This clonotype was detected many times. This chain uses TRBV7-9 with TRBJ2-1; either TRBD1 or TRBD2 may supply D (7 bases each). CDR1 SEHNR and CDR2 FQNEAQ come from the germline V gene (reference sequence). V was pared by 5 bases and J by 8 bases, with 19 bases between. The CDR3 extends over 15 amino acids. CDR3: CASSHGEGQFYEQFF. The CDR3 DNA reads TGTGCCAGCAGCCACGGGGAGGGACAGTTCTATGAGCAGTTCTTC.

This clonotype was seen a handful of times. The rearrangement links TRBV27 to TRBJ2-3, with 9 bases fitting TRBD2. In germline, CDR1 is MNHEY, CDR2 SMNVEV (reference sequence). The V gene end was trimmed by 3 bases and the J gene end by 2 bases; junction bases not matched to a gene: 6. The CDR3 has 16 amino acids. The CDR3 DNA reads TGTGCCAGCAGTTTTGAGCGGGGGGAATCCACAGATACGCAGTATTTT. Translation gives CASSFERGESTDTQYF.

This sequence joins TRBV28 and TRBJ2-7, with D possibly being TRBD1 or TRBD2 (5 bases each). This CDR3 is 15 amino acids long. V was trimmed by 11 bases and J by 1 base, leaving 21 bases between them. Germline V gives CDR1 MDHEN, CDR2 SYDVKM. The CDR3 nucleotides are TGTGCCGCCGAGGGGAAGACACTCCAATCCTACGAGCAGTACTTC. Protein: CAAEGKTLQSYEQYF.

Here the CDR3 DNA reads TGCAGTGCTAGAGGCCAGGGACATGAAAAACTGTTTTTT. As protein: CSARGQGHEKLFF. The chain combines TRBV20-1 with TRBJ1-4; possibly TRBD1 for D (5 bases). The CDR3 loop spans 13 amino acids. V was shortened by 1 base and J by 6 bases, with 9 bases between the two germline ends. Per germline, CDR1 DFQATT and CDR2 SNEGSKA (reference sequence).

This clonotype was seen many times. This rearrangement joins TRBV28 to TRBJ1-1; D is uncertain. V shed 8 bases and J shed 3 bases, with 19 bases lying between them. This CDR3 is built from 15 residues. Germline values: CDR1 MDHEN, CDR2 SYDVKM. CDR3 amino acids: CASLDGWIGHTEAFF. The DNA of the CDR3 is TGTGCCAGCCTAGACGGGTGGATCGGGCACACTGAAGCTTTCTTT.

In this sample, this clonotype turned up many times. The rearrangement joins TRBV10-3 to TRBJ1-1; TRBD1 might be the D (6 bases). V was cut by 2 bases and J by 10 bases, with 14 bases left in between. This CDR3 region has 13 residues. The germline gives CDR1 ENHRY, CDR2 SYGVKD. The CDR3 here is CAISERWGRGAFF. CDR3 nucleotide sequence: TGTGCCATCAGTGAGAGGTGGGGGCGAGGAGCTTTCTTT.

This clonotype was observed many times. The chain carries TRBV12-3 or TRBV12-4 and TRBJ2-7, with D perhaps being TRBD1 or TRBD2 (5 bases each). V lost 3 bases and J lost 7, with 13 bases in between. There are 13 residues in the CDR3. CDR3 sequence reads: CASSFGGAGEQYF. The CDR3 DNA is TGTGCCAGCAGTTTTGGGGGTGCGGGTGAGCAGTACTTC.

This clonotype was counted many times. The J gene is TRBJ1-2, the V gene TRBV12-5; 7 nucleotides line up with TRBD1. The CDR3 is 12 amino acids. Germline V gives CDR1 LGHNT, CDR2 FRNRAP. Trimming took 9 bases from V and 8 from J; bases not matched to a gene: 9. The CDR3 is CASPKGAEGYTF. The CDR3 DNA reads TGTGCTAGCCCAAAGGGGGCAGAGGGCTACACCTTC.

This clonotype was counted at least ten times. The chain combines TRBV27 with TRBJ2-1; 12 bases map to TRBD2. Germline V lookup: CDR1 MNHEY, CDR2 SMNVEV (reference sequence). V dropped 6 bases and J dropped 3; count of bases not matched to a gene: 6. This CDR3 comprises 16 residues. The CDR3 here is CASSSSGGEFYNEQFF. In DNA, the CDR3 is TGTGCCAGCAGCTCTAGCGGGGGGGAGTTCTACAATGAGCAGTTCTTC.